One and the same sample provided the 18 T cell receptor beta chains below, sequenced in a study of T cell responses to AZD1222 COVID-19 vaccine. Repertoires were generated with immunoSEQ multiplex PCR, while TCRdb's copy carries only in-frame clones and drops some. The sample contains about 100,000 clones, about nine tenths of which appear only once. The sequencing used peripheral blood, collected on day 0 of AZD1222 vaccination. The receptors stem from an adult in good health.

Only one count was recorded for this clone. The V and J genes are TRBV5-4 and TRBJ1-5; D remains ambiguous. The CDR3 length is 13 residues. V was shortened by 0 bases and J by 5 bases, with 6 bases between the two germline ends. CDR1 SGHNT and CDR2 YYREEE come from the germline V gene (reference sequence). The CDR3 DNA reads as TGTGCCAGCAGCTTGGACTCTGATCAGCCCCAGCATTTT. It is translated as CASSLDSDQPQHF.

Here the CDR3 DNA reads TGTGCCAGCAGTGAACAGGGGGCGAACACTGAAGCTTTCTTT. Amino acids: CASSEQGANTEAFF. The chain employs TRBV2 and TRBJ1-1, with TRBD1 matching 8 bases. From germline, CDR1 is SNHLY and CDR2 FYNNEI. The trim removed 2 bases at V and 1 base at J, leaving 0 bases unmatched. The CDR3 consists of 14 residues.

This chain connects TRBV7-9 to TRBJ2-1; 13 nucleotides match TRBD2. V dropped 5 bases and J dropped 9; count of bases not matched to a gene: 7. The CDR3 is 15 residues long. Looked up from germline, CDR1 is SEHNR and CDR2 is FQNEAQ (reference sequence). The CDR3 DNA reads TGTGCCAGCAGCACGACTAGCGGGAGGTCGGCTGAGCAGTTCTTC. As protein: CASSTTSGRSAEQFF.

V gene TRBV28 combines with J gene TRBJ1-5; D gene uncertain. The CDR3 spans 16 residues. The V and J ends lost 2 bases and 7 bases respectively, with 18 bases between them. Germline V gene data show CDR1 as MDHEN and CDR2 as SYDVKM. In DNA, the CDR3 is TGTGCCAGCAGTTTAATCAGACTACTCTGGGGACAGCCCCAGCATTTT. It specifies CASSLIRLLWGQPQHF.

The genes are TRBV5-6 and TRBJ2-3; D ambiguous. CDR3 length: 15 amino acids. The V and J ends lost 1 base and 0 bases respectively, with 9 bases between them. From germline, CDR1 is SGHDT and CDR2 YYEEEE. The CDR3 here is CASSLLGTSTDTQYF. CDR3 sequence (DNA): TGTGCCAGCAGCTTGCTGGGTACTAGCACAGATACGCAGTATTTT.

This chain joins TRBV6-1 and TRBJ1-2; no clear D gene. Germline loops: CDR1 MNHNS, CDR2 SASEGT. V was trimmed by 2 bases and J by 2 bases, leaving 9 bases between them. The CDR3 is 14 residues long. The DNA of the CDR3 is TGTGCCAGCAGTGAAAGTCGGCAGAACTATGGCTACACCTTC. Amino acid sequence: CASSESRQNYGYTF.

The chain combines TRBV10-3 with TRBJ1-2, with D possibly being TRBD1 (5 bases). Trimming shortened V by 6 bases and J by 2 bases, and 16 bases separated the two germline ends. Germline V gene data show CDR1 as ENHRY and CDR2 as SYGVKD. The CDR3 loop spans 15 amino acids. The CDR3 DNA follows: TGTGCCATCAGCTCCACAGGCGCTCCAAACTATGGCTACACCTTC. Its translation is CAISSTGAPNYGYTF.

The chain has TRBV19 and TRBJ1-1; 8 positions match TRBD1. CDR1 and CDR2 from the germline V gene are LNHDA and SQIVND (reference sequence). The CDR3 has 15 residues. Losses at the gene ends were 6 bases for V and 4 bases for J; bases not matched to a gene: 10. CDR3 nucleotide sequence: TGTGCCAGTAGATTTACAGGGGGTCCCATCACTGAAGCTTTCTTT. Its translation: CASRFTGGPITEAFF.

The chain joins TRBV21-1 to TRBJ2-5; TRBD2, the table's D call, was not compared with the DNA. TRBV21-1 is an annotated pseudogene. The CDR3 spans 12 residues. The CDR3 sequence: CATTSSRGTQYF. CDR3 nucleotides: TGTGCCACCACTAGCTCCCGAGGGACCCAGTACTTC.

Only a few counts were recorded for this clone. J is TRBJ2-7 and V is TRBV18, with D tentatively TRBD1 or TRBD2 (5 bases each). Trimming cost V 5 bases and J 2 bases, with 13 bases left between them. Germline-derived CDR1 and CDR2 are KGHSH and LQKENI. The CDR3 loop spans 14 amino acids. In DNA, the CDR3 is TGTGCCAGCTCAACCGGGACCGCTACCTACGAGCAGTACTTC. Translation gives CASSTGTATYEQYF.

V and J are TRBV7-8 and TRBJ1-1, with D hard to call. V was cut by 6 bases and J by 2 bases, with 10 bases left in between. In germline, CDR1 is SGHVS, CDR2 FQNEAQ. The CDR3 covers 13 residues. CDR3 sequence: CASSTIGNTEAFF. Here the CDR3 DNA reads TGTGCCAGCAGTACCATCGGCAACACTGAAGCTTTCTTT. Drawing the rest from reference TRBV7-8 and TRBJ1-1, the complete variable domain is GAGVSQSPRYKVAKRGQDVALRCDPISGHVSLFWYQQALGQGPEFLTYFQNEAQLDKSGLPSDRFFAERPEGSVSTLKIQRTQQEDSAVYLCASSTIGNTEAFFGQGTRLTVV.

V gene TRBV10-3 combines with J gene TRBJ2-2; the match to TRBD1 covers 10 bases. The V segment lost 0 bases and the J segment 5 bases; nucleotides outside the gene matches: 0. Germline V gives CDR1 ENHRY, CDR2 SYGVKD. The CDR3 length is 15 residues. Here the CDR3 DNA reads TGTGCCATCAGTGAGTCGGGACAGGGGACCGGGGAGCTGTTTTTT. Protein sequence: CAISESGQGTGELFF.

This clone appeared a single time. The junction shows a germline mismatch at one end, possibly a read error. J is TRBJ2-1 and V is TRBV7-7, with a possible D match to TRBD2 (5 bases). Germline loops: CDR1 SSHAT, CDR2 FNYEAQ (reference sequence). This CDR3 is built from 13 residues. As DNA, the CDR3 is TGTGCTAGCAGCCGTAGCGACCACAATGAGCAGTTCTTC. Amino acid sequence: CASSRSDHNEQFF.

V and J are TRBV7-2 and TRBJ2-3, with a possible D match to TRBD1 (6 bases). Germline CDR1 reads SGHTA; CDR2 reads FQGNSA. V dropped 4 bases and J dropped 3 bases, with 17 bases sitting between them. CDR3 size: 16 residues. In DNA form, the CDR3 reads TGTGCCAGCAGCTCCGGGGTCCGAAGGGGGACAGATACGCAGTATTTT. Translation: CASSSGVRRGTDTQYF.

The CDR3 loop is CASSKELQGAIAYGYTF. Here the CDR3 DNA reads TGTGCCAGCAGCAAAGAATTACAGGGGGCCATCGCCTATGGCTACACCTTC. This chain joins TRBV21-1 and TRBJ1-2; TRBD1 reflects the table's D call only, with no check against the DNA. TRBV21-1 represents a pseudogene. CDR3 size: 17 residues.

V gene TRBV2 combines with J gene TRBJ1-5; D remains ambiguous. The CDR3 is made up of 14 amino acids. Germline V gives CDR1 SNHLY, CDR2 FYNNEI. Trimming cost V 7 bases and J 8 bases, with 18 bases left between them. CDR3 in DNA: TGTGCCAGCACTCCCCTGACCGCAAAGGAGCCCCAGCATTTT. Protein sequence: CASTPLTAKEPQHF.

This chain joins TRBV7-2 and TRBJ2-1, with a tentative D call TRBD2 (6 bases). Germline assignment: CDR1 SGHTA and CDR2 FQGNSA. Trimming stripped 5 bases from V and 7 bases from J, with 15 bases between. This CDR3 region has 14 residues. CDR3 nucleotides: TGTGCCAGCAGCAGGGCGCCGACTAGGAATGAGCAGTTCTTC. Protein sequence: CASSRAPTRNEQFF.

CDR3 region: CASRPQDRVFYGYTF. The CDR3 nucleotides read TGTGCCAGCAGACCCCAGGACAGGGTCTTCTATGGCTACACCTTC. The chain couples TRBV6-5 to TRBJ1-2; the match to TRBD1 covers 8 bases. J gave up 4 bases and V 6 bases, and 10 bases lay outside the gene matches. The germline CDR1 and CDR2 sequences are MNHEY and SVGAGI. The CDR3 runs 15 residues.